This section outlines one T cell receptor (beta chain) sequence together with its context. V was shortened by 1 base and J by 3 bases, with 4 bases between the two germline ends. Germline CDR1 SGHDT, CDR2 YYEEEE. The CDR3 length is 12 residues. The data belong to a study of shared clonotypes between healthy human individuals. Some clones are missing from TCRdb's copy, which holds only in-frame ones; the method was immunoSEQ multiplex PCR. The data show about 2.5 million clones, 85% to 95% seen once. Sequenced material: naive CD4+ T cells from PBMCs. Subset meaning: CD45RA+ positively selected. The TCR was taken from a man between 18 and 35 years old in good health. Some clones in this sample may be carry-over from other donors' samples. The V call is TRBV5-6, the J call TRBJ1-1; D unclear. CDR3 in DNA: TGTGCCAGCAGCTTGAGGTACACTGAAGCTTTCTTT. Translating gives CASSLRYTEAFF.